Described below is a single TCR beta chain sequence and its context. Antigen specificity is unknown. The data were taken from a study of graft-versus-host responses after intestinal transplantation. Looking at the study overall: Those transplanted obtained multivisceral, liver-intestinal, or isolated intestinal grafts. Every transplant recipient was induced with anti-thymocyte globulin, then maintained on tacrolimus and steroids for two to three years.

Overall study findings and caveats: Allografts from individuals with graft-donor T cell macrochimerism displayed high graft-versus-host to host-versus-graft clonal ratios. Early HvG declines after transplant were associated with peak circulating GvH clone levels.

Generated by immunoSEQ multiplex PCR, the TCRdb table keeps only in-frame clones and is missing some. The table includes roughly 100,000 clones, roughly 90% detected once. The germline gives CDR1 LGHNA, CDR2 YNFKEQ. V was clipped by 2 bases and J by 5 bases, with 12 bases between them. The CDR3 loop spans 14 amino acids. The chain combines TRBV4-2 with TRBJ2-5, with D uncertain. This TCR came from a human donor who received an intestinal transplant. The sequencing used unstimulated CD4+ T cells sorted from spleen or lymph node cells, collected before intestinal transplant. The CDR3 DNA reads TGTGCCAGCAGCCAAAAGTTGTGGCAGGAGACCCAGTACTTC. It yields the protein CASSQKLWQETQYF.